This T cell receptor (beta chain) was sequenced in a study of cytotoxic CD8 clonotypes in ibrutinib-treated CLL. Study as a whole: Patients: roughly 11 relapsed/refractory, some 16 treatment-naive, approximately 18 IGHV unmutated. Among responders, roughly 25 were partial and 2 complete; after median 68 months, around 14 stayed remitted and some 12 progressed. Collecting the response samples happened after a median around twelve months of treatment, with a range of 6 to 36.

Investigators sought sequencing depths of between 1 in 200,000 and 1 in 1 million T cells. Profiling relied on immunoSEQ multiplex PCR, and the TCRdb table lists in-frame clones only, not all of them. The table has about 44,000 clones, roughly 69% seen once. This CDR3 comprises 17 residues. In germline, CDR1 is SGHRS, CDR2 YFSETQ. V lost 2 bases, J lost 5 bases, and 12 bases stayed unmatched. The gene calls are TRBV5-1 and TRBJ2-1; TRBD2 aligns across 8 bases. The sample in question was PBMCs, obtained after 12 months of ibrutinib treatment. The source is a human donor with chronic lymphocytic leukemia. For the CDR3, the DNA is TGCGCCAGCAGCTTTCTCCCCGGGACTAGGGTTAACAATGAGCAGTTCTTC. Encoded protein: CASSFLPGTRVNNEQFF.